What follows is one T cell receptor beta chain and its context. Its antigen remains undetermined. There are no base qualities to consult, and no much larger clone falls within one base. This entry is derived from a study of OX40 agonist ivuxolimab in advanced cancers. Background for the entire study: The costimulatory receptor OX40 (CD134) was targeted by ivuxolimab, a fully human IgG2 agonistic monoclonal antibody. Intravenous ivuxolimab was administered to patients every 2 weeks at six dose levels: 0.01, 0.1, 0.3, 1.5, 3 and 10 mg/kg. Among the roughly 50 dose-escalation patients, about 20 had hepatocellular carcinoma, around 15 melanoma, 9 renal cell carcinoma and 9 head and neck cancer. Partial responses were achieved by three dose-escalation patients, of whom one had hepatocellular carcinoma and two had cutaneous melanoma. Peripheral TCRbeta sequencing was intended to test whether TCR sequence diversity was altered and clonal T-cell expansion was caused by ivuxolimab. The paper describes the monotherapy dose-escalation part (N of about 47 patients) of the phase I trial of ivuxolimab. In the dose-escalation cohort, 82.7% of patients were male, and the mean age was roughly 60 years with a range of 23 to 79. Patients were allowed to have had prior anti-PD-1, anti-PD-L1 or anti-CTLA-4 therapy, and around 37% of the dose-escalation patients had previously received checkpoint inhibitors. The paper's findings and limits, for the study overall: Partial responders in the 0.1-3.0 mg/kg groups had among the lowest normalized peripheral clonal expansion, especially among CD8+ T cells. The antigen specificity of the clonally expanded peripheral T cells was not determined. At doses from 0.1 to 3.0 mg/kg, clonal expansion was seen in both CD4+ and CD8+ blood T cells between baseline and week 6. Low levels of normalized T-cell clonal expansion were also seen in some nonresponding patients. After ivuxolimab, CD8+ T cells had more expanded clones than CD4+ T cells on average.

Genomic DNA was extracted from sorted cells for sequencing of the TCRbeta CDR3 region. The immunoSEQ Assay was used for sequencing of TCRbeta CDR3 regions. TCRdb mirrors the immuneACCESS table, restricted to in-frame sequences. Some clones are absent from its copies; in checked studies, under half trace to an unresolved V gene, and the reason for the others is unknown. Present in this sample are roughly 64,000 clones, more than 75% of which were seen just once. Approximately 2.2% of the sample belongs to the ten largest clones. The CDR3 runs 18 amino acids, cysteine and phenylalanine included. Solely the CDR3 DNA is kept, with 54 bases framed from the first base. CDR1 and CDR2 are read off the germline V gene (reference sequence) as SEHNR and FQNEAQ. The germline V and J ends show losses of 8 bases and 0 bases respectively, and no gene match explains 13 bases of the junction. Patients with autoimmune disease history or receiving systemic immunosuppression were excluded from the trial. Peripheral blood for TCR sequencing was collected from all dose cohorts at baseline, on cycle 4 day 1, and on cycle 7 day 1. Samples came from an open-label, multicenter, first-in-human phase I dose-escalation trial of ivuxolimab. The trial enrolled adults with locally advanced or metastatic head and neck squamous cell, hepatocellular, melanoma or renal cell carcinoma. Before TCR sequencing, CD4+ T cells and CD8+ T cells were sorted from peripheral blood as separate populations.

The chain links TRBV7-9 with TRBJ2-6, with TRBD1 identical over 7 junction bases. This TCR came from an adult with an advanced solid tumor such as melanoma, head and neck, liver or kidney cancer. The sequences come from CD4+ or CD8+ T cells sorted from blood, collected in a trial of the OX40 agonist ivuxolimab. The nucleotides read TGTGCCAGCCTTCTCCCCCGGGACAGTCCCTCTGGGGCCAACGTCCTGACTTTC. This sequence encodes CASLLPRDSPSGANVLTF. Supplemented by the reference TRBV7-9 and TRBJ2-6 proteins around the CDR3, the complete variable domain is DTGVSQNPRHKITKRGQNVTFRCDPISEHNRLYWYRQTLGQGPEFLTYFQNEAQLEKSRLLSDRFSAERPKGSFSTLEIQRTEQGDSAMYLCASLLPRDSPSGANVLTFGAGSRLTVL.